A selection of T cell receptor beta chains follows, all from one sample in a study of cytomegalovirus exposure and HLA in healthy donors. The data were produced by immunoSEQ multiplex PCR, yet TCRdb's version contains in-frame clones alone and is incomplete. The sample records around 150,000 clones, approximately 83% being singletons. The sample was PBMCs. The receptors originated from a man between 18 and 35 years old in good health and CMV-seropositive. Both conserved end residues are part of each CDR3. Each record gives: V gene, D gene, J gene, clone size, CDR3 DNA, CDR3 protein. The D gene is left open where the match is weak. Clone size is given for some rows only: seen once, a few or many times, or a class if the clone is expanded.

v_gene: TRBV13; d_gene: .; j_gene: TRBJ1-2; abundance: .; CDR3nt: TGTGCCAGCAGCTCCGGGGCCCGGGGGGGCTACACCTTC; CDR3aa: CASSSGARGGYTF
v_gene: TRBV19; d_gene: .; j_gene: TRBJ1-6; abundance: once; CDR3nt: TGTGCCAGTAGTCCTCGACAGTCCTACTATAATTCACCCCTCCACTTT; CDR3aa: CASSPRQSYYNSPLHF
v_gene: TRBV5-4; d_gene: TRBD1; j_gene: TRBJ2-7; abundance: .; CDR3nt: TGTGCCAGCAGCTTGGCCCCTATCGGACAGGGCTACGAGCAGTACTTC; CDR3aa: CASSLAPIGQGYEQYF
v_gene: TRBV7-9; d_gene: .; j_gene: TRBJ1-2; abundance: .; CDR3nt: TGTGCCAGCAGCCCGGGTGGGGGCTTGGCTAACTATGGCTACACCTTC; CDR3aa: CASSPGGGLANYGYTF
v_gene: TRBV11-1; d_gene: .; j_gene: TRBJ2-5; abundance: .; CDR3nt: TGTGCCAGCAGCCTGCCCCAGGGGAATGATCGGGAGACCCAGTACTTC; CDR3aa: CASSLPQGNDRETQYF
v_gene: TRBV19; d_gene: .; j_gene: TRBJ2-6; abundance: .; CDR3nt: TGTGCCAGTACGAGAAAAAGGGACTTCCGGTCTGGGGCCAACGTCCTGACTTTC; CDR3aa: CASTRKRDFRSGANVLTF
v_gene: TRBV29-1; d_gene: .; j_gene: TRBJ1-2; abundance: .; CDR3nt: TGCAGCGTAAACCTACAGGGAGTCTATGGCTACACCTTC; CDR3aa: CSVNLQGVYGYTF
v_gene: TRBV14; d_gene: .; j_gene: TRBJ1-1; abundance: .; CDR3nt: TGTGCCAACAGCCAAGATGAAACAGGTAGCATGAACACTGAAGCTTTCTTT; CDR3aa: CANSQDETGSMNTEAFF
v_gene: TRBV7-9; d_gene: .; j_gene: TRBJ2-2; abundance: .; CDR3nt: TGTGCCAGCAGTTCTGCCGGGGCGAACACCGGGGAGCTGTTTTTT; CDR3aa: CASSSAGANTGELFF
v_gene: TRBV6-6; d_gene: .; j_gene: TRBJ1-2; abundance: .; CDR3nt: TGTGCCAGCAGGCCCGGGGGGGTGGACTATGGCTACACCTTC; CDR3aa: CASRPGGVDYGYTF
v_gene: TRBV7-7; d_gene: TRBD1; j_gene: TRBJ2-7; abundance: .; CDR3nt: TGTGCTAGCAGCCCGGGACAGGGGGCTTACGAGCAGTACTTC; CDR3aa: CASSPGQGAYEQYF
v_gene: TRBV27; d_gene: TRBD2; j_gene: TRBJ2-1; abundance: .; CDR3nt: TGTGCCAGTAGCCGCTTAGCGGGGGGATACAATGAGCAGTTCTTC; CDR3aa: CASSRLAGGYNEQFF
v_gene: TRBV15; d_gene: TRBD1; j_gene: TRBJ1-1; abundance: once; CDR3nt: TGTGCCACAGGGGGCGTTGGCACTGAAGCTTTCTTT; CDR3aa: CATGGVGTEAFF
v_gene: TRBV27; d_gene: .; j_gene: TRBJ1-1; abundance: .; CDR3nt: TGTGCCAGCAGTTCCCAGGGGCCAAGGAACACTGAAGCTTTCTTT; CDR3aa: CASSSQGPRNTEAFF
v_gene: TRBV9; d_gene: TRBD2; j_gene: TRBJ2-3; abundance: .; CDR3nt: TGTGCCAGCAGCGTGGGAGGGCCTCCCGCTAGCACAGATACGCAGTATTTT; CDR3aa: CASSVGGPPASTDTQYF
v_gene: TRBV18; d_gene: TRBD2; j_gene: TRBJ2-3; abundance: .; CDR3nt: TGTGCCAGCTCACCCCTAGCGGAAACAGATACGCAGTATTTT; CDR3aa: CASSPLAETDTQYF
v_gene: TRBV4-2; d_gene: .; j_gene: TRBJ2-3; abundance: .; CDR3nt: TGTGCCAGCAGCCAAGACGGCGAGCGCGGGCGGGGGCAGTATTTT; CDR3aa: CASSQDGERGRGQYF
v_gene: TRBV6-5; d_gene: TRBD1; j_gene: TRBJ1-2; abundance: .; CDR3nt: TGTGCCAGCAGTTCCTCGACAGGGGGCTACTATGGCTACACCTTC; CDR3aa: CASSSSTGGYYGYTF
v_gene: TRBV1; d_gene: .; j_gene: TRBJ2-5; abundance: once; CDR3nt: TGCACCAGCAGCCAAGGCCGCGGGATCCAAGAGACCCAGTACTTC; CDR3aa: CTSSQGRGIQETQYF
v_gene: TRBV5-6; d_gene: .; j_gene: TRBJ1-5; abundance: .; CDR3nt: TGTGCCAGCACCCCTGGGAGATCTACGGGTAGGAGCAATCAGCCCCAGCATTTT; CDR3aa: CASTPGRSTGRSNQPQHF
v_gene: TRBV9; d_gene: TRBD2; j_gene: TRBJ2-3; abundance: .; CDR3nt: TGTGCCAGCAGCGTAGTTCCTAGCGGGGCCCCGGGATTCACGCAGTATTTT; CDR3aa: CASSVVPSGAPGFTQYF
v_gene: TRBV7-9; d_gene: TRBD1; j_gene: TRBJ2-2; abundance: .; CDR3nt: TGTGCCAGCAGTTATGGACAGGAGCCCACCGGGGAGCTGTTTTTT; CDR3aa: CASSYGQEPTGELFF
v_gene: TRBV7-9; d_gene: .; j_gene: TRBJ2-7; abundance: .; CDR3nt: TGTGCCAGCAGCTTAAACGGGGGTAGCGAGCAGTACTTC; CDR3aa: CASSLNGGSEQYF
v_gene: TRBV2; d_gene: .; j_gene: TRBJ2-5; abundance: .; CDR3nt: TGTGCCAGCAGTGAGCTGGAGGCAGAGACCCAGTACTTC; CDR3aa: CASSELEAETQYF
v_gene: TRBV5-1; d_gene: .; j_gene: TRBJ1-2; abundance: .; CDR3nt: TGCGCCAGCAGCTTTGCGCGCGTAGGAAAGGAGTATGGCTACACCTTC; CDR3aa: CASSFARVGKEYGYTF
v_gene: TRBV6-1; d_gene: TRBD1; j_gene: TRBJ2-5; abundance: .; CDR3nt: TGTGCCAGCAGTGAAGCGATTAACAGGGGGAGGCACTTC; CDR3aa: CASSEAINRGRHF
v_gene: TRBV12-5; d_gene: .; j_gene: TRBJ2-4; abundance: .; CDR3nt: TGTGCTAGTGGTTTGTTTTTTCGGTTTGGAGGGAACATTCAGTACTTC; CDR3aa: CASGLFFRFGGNIQYF
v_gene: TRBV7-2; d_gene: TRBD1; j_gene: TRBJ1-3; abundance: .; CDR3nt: TGTGCCAGCAGCATATACAGGGGGCCTGGAAACACCATATATTTT; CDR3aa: CASSIYRGPGNTIYF
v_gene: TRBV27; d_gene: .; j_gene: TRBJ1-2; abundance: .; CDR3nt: TGTGCCAGGAAACAGGAAGCTAACTATGGCTACACCTTC; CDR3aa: CARKQEANYGYTF
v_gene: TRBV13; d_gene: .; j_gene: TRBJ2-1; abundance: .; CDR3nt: TGTGCCAGCAGCTTAGGGGGGGCCTTAGTCTACAATGAGCAGTTCTTC; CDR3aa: CASSLGGALVYNEQFF
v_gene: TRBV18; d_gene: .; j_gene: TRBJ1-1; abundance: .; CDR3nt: TGTGCCAGCTCACCACCGTCAGGGATGAACACTGAAGCTTTCTTT; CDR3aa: CASSPPSGMNTEAFF
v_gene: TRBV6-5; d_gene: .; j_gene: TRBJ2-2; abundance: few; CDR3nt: TGTGCCAGCAGCACCCCTAGGGGGATTGCCGGGGAGCTGTTTTTT; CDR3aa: CASSTPRGIAGELFF
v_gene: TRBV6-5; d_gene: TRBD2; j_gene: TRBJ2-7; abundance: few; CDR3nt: TGTGCCAGCAGTTACGGGGGAGGGGAGCAGTACTTC; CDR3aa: CASSYGGGEQYF
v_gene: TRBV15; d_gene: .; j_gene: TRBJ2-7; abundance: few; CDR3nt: TGTGCCACCAGCGGCATAGGGGGCGAGCAGTACTTC; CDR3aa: CATSGIGGEQYF
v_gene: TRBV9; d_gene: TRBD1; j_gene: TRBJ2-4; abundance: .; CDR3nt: TGTGCCAGCAGCGTGGAAACAGGGGCGCGGGACATTCAGTACTTC; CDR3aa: CASSVETGARDIQYF
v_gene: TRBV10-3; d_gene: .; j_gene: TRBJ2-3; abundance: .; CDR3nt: TGTGCCATCAGTGAAAGTTCGGTGGCAGGCCGCACAGATACGCAGTATTTT; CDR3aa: CAISESSVAGRTDTQYF
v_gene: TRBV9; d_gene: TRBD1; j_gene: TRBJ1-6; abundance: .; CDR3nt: TGTGCCAGCAGTGCAGGGGGTTTCTATAATTCACCCCTCCACTTT; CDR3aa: CASSAGGFYNSPLHF